The clone carrying this T cell receptor (beta chain) was seen only once. Its antigen is not known. These data come from a study of graft-versus-host responses after intestinal transplantation. The data were produced by immunoSEQ multiplex PCR, yet TCRdb's version contains in-frame clones alone and is incomplete. The data contain roughly 89,000 clones, about 90% of them singletons. The starting material was unstimulated CD4+ T cells sorted from spleen or lymph node cells, obtained before intestinal transplant. This sequence was found in a human donor who received an intestinal transplant.

As DNA, the CDR3 is TGCGCCAGCAGCCAGGTCACACATAACTATGGCTACACCTTC. Translated, it gives CASSQVTHNYGYTF. This chain links TRBV4-3 with TRBJ1-2; D is unclear. The CDR3 is 14 amino acids. Germline values: CDR1 LGHNA, CDR2 YSLEER. V lost 3 bases to trimming and J lost 1 base, with 9 bases between them.